This T cell receptor (beta chain) is from a study of persistence of HIV-infected CD4 T cells. About the study: Donors were ART-treated; their CMV- and Gag-responding CD4+ T cells were isolated. Median time on suppressive ART was seven to nine years.

Sequencing used immunoSEQ version 4 in survey mode. Sequencing was performed with immunoSEQ multiplex PCR; in TCRdb, only in-frame clones are kept and a portion is missing. The table includes 37,000 or so clones, 80% detected once. Stimulation used 7.5 to 10 ug/mL lysate from CMV-infected fibroblasts. Memory cells lacking CD40L and CD69 with high CD45RO were sorted. On this clone: What it binds is unknown.

Study-level findings and limits: Within sorted populations, more oligoclonal TCRs accompanied more oligoclonal proviruses. Compared with CD3/CD28-stimulated cells, CMV- and Gag-responding cells showed lower TCRbeta richness.

V lost 4 bases and J lost 1, with 13 bases in between. The CDR3 loop spans 15 amino acids. Germline CDR1 reads MNHEY; CDR2 reads SMNVEV (reference sequence). The chain joins TRBV27 to TRBJ1-1, with D unclear. The source of this sequence is an adult man with HIV who was CMV-seropositive. Source: CD4+ T cells sorted from PBMCs after roughly 19-hour stimulation, taken from a patient who received antiretroviral therapy. The CDR3 DNA reads TGTGCCAGCAGTTCCCCGGAGAGGCGGAACACTGAAGCTTTCTTT. Its protein product is CASSSPERRNTEAFF.